These 26 T cell receptor beta chains were sequenced from one sample in a study of blood T cell repertoires in COVID-19. Sequencing was performed with immunoSEQ multiplex PCR; in TCRdb, only in-frame clones are kept and a portion is missing. The sample contains approximately 240,000 clones, roughly four fifths of which appear only once. Sequences were obtained from PBMCs or T cells enriched from blood (not recorded which). These receptors came from a woman between 35 and 50 years old with acute COVID-19.

The CDR3 nucleotides are TGTGCCAGCAGATTGGACAGGGGAAACACTGAAGCTTTCTTT. Its translation: CASRLDRGNTEAFF. The rearrangement joins TRBV7-3 to TRBJ1-1; 9 nucleotides line up with TRBD1. V dropped 6 bases and J dropped 2; count of bases not matched to a gene: 4. The germline CDR1 and CDR2 sequences are SGHTA and FQGTGA. The CDR3 is 14 amino acids.

The chain recombines TRBV25-1 with TRBJ1-1; TRBD1 agrees at 8 bases. This CDR3 comprises 15 residues. Trimming at V came to 6 bases and at J to 5 bases, leaving 11 bases not matched to a gene. From germline, CDR1 is MGHDK and CDR2 SYGVNS. The CDR3 DNA sequence: TGTGCCAGCAGGGAGGCAGGACAGGGTTGGACTGAAGCTTTCTTT. It translates to CASREAGQGWTEAFF.

This clone was observed at least ten times. The rearrangement uses TRBV30 and TRBJ1-6; D is unresolved. Germline V lookup: CDR1 GTSNPN, CDR2 SVGIG (reference sequence). Trimming removed 4 bases at V and 9 bases at J, with 19 bases between. The CDR3 consists of 15 residues. The CDR3 nucleotides are TGTGCCTGGAATAAGATCCGGGCTCGGGGTTCACCCCTCCACTTT. Translation: CAWNKIRARGSPLHF.

The chain couples TRBV30 to TRBJ1-2, with D perhaps TRBD1 (5 bases). Deletions cut 3 bases from V and 4 bases from J, with 12 bases between. Per the germline V gene, CDR1 is GTSNPN and CDR2 is SVGIG (reference sequence). This CDR3 is 13 amino acids long. The CDR3 bases are TGTGCCTGGAGGACGGGGGGGGGCTATGGCTACACCTTC. This sequence encodes CAWRTGGGYGYTF.

The rearrangement uses TRBV7-9 and TRBJ2-2; D remains unclear. Germline CDR1 is SEHNR and CDR2 is FQNEAQ (reference sequence). The CDR3 runs to 14 residues. V lost 1 base, J lost 4 bases, and 7 bases lay in between. Here the CDR3 DNA reads TGTGCCAGCAGCTTAGATCTGAGCACCGGGGAGCTGTTTTTT. It yields the protein CASSLDLSTGELFF.

The chain joins TRBV7-9 to TRBJ2-4, with 8 bases lining up with TRBD1. Germline CDR1 reads SEHNR; CDR2 reads FQNEAQ (reference sequence). The J segment lost 5 bases and the V segment lost 5 bases, leaving 8 bases of the junction unmatched. The CDR3 has 15 amino acids. CDR3 nucleotide sequence: TGTGCCAGCAGCCCGGGACAGGCCGGGGAAAACATTCAGTACTTC. Its translation: CASSPGQAGENIQYF.

This rearrangement joins TRBV19 to TRBJ2-2, with 8 bases fitting TRBD2. The CDR3 is made up of 16 amino acids. Trimming removed 4 bases from V and 3 bases from J; junction bases left unmatched: 7. CDR1 and CDR2 (germline): LNHDA, SQIVND (reference sequence). The CDR3 DNA reads as TGTGCCAGTAGTAATTGGGCGGGAGGAGACACCGGGGAGCTGTTTTTT. Translating gives CASSNWAGGDTGELFF.

This chain links TRBV5-4 with TRBJ2-7; D is uncertain. Trimming removed 0 bases at V and 0 bases at J, with 13 bases between. The CDR3 runs 16 residues. CDR1 and CDR2 (germline): SGHNT, YYREEE (reference sequence). The CDR3 region has the DNA TGTGCCAGCAGCTTGGTAGTCCCGTCCTTCTCCTACGAGCAGTACTTC. It yields the protein CASSLVVPSFSYEQYF.

The gene calls are TRBV24-1 and TRBJ1-2; 7 nucleotides align to TRBD1. Trimming at V came to 5 bases and at J to 7 bases, leaving 9 bases not matched to a gene. Germline CDR1 reads KGHDR; CDR2 reads SFDVKD. This CDR3 contains 14 residues. The CDR3 here is CATSGPGGQSGYTF. The CDR3 DNA is TGTGCCACCAGTGGACCAGGGGGTCAAAGTGGCTACACCTTC.

This clone appeared many times. The chain joins TRBV5-6 to TRBJ1-3, with unresolved D. Germline V CDR1 and CDR2: SGHDT, YYEEEE. This CDR3 has 14 residues. V lost 2 bases to trimming and J lost 1 base, with 7 bases between them. CDR3 residues: CASSLRFSGNTIYF. DNA of the CDR3: TGTGCCAGCAGCTTACGGTTTTCTGGAAACACCATATATTTT.

V gene TRBV10-3 combines with J gene TRBJ2-7, with 8 bases fitting TRBD1. The V gene's germline CDR1 is ENHRY and CDR2 SYGVKD. The CDR3 length is 14 residues. The V gene end was trimmed by 10 bases and the J gene end by 7 bases; junction bases not matched to a gene: 15. The CDR3 loop is CATYEQTGAREQYF. The CDR3 DNA sequence: TGTGCCACCTACGAGCAGACAGGGGCTCGTGAGCAGTACTTC.

The chain recombines TRBV4-1 with TRBJ1-5, with no clear D. This CDR3 comprises 14 residues. The V and J ends lost 1 base and 6 bases respectively, with 10 bases between them. Looked up from germline, CDR1 is MGHRA and CDR2 is YSYEKL. Written as DNA, the CDR3 is TGCGCCAGCAGCCAAGGAGAGGGTGGTCAGCCCCAGCATTTT. Its protein is CASSQGEGGQPQHF.

In DNA form, the CDR3 reads TGTGCCAGTAGTATAGGGACTAGCGGTAAAGAGACCCAGTACTTC. Translated, it gives CASSIGTSGKETQYF. The chain carries TRBV19 and TRBJ2-5, with TRBD2 identical over 10 bases. The CDR3 is 15 amino acids. V dropped 1 base and J dropped 3; count of bases not matched to a gene: 2. Germline-derived CDR1 and CDR2 are LNHDA and SQIVND (reference sequence).

This clone showed up just a few times. V is TRBV30 and J is TRBJ2-7, with D tentatively TRBD1 (5 bases). The V gene's germline CDR1 is GTSNPN and CDR2 SVGIG (reference sequence). V was trimmed by 3 bases and J by 3 bases, leaving 9 bases between them. This CDR3 has 12 amino acids. CDR3 residues: CAWRGAGYEQYF. DNA of the CDR3: TGTGCCTGGAGAGGGGCCGGCTACGAGCAGTACTTC.

The chain couples TRBV27 to TRBJ1-1; D is perhaps TRBD1 (5 bases). The V end lost 6 bases, the J end lost 11 bases, and 13 bases lay between the germline ends. The CDR3 is 11 amino acids. Per the germline V gene, CDR1 is MNHEY and CDR2 is SMNVEV (reference sequence). DNA for the CDR3: TGTGCCAGCAGCGCGGGGCTTGACGCTTTCTTT. This codes for CASSAGLDAFF.

The J gene is TRBJ2-7, the V gene TRBV5-4; 7 bases line up with TRBD1. The CDR3 totals 15 residues. Germline CDR1 is SGHNT and CDR2 is YYREEE (reference sequence). V lost 4 bases and J lost 2; bases outside the gene matches: 9. In DNA form, the CDR3 reads TGTGCCAGCAGCCCCTTTGGGGACAGAGCCTACGAGCAGTACTTC. Its protein product is CASSPFGDRAYEQYF.

The chain employs TRBV20-1 and TRBJ2-7; D remains ambiguous. This CDR3 has 12 amino acids. Germline CDR1 DFQATT, CDR2 SNEGSKA (reference sequence). Deletions cut 3 bases from V and 2 bases from J, with 8 bases between. CDR3 residues: CSASGPAYEQYF. CDR3 sequence (DNA): TGCAGTGCTAGTGGTCCTGCCTACGAGCAGTACTTC.

The V gene is TRBV6-5, the J gene TRBJ2-7; 11 bases match TRBD2. There are 14 residues in the CDR3. Germline trimming cut 6 bases from V and 2 bases from J; bases unmatched to any gene: 3. The V gene's germline CDR1 is MNHEY and CDR2 SVGAGI. In DNA, the CDR3 is TGTGCCAGCAGCAAACTAGCGGGAGCCTACGAGCAGTACTTC. Translated, it gives CASSKLAGAYEQYF.

The chain has TRBV4-3 and TRBJ1-6; D remains ambiguous. V dropped 0 bases and J dropped 0 bases, with 9 bases sitting between them. CDR1 is LGHNA and CDR2 is YSLEER in the germline V gene. There are 17 residues in the CDR3. The CDR3 sequence: CASSQDIAGSYNSPLHF. DNA of the CDR3: TGCGCCAGCAGCCAAGATATCGCGGGCTCCTATAATTCACCCCTCCACTTT.

The CDR3 DNA reads TGTGCCATCAGCTCTAGACTAGCGGGGGGAGGAAGTACGAACACCGGGGAGCTGTTTTTT. It codes for CAISSRLAGGGSTNTGELFF. This chain connects TRBV10-3 to TRBJ2-2; 13 positions match TRBD2. The CDR3 sequence is 20 residues long. The V gene end was trimmed by 6 bases and the J gene end by 0 bases; junction bases not matched to a gene: 13. Germline CDR1 is ENHRY and CDR2 is SYGVKD.

The rearrangement links TRBV20-1 to TRBJ2-7; 7 nucleotides align to TRBD1. Trimming removed 4 bases from V and 0 bases from J; junction bases left unmatched: 6. This CDR3 comprises 14 residues. CDR1 and CDR2 from the germline V gene are DFQATT and SNEGSKA (reference sequence). In DNA, the CDR3 is TGCAGTGCTACTGACAGGGCCGTCTCCTACGAGCAGTACTTC. The encoded protein is CSATDRAVSYEQYF.

The rearrangement links TRBV19 to TRBJ1-1; a possible D gene is TRBD1 (6 bases). Germline V CDR1 and CDR2: LNHDA, SQIVND (reference sequence). V was clipped by 5 bases and J by 9 bases, with 13 bases between them. The CDR3 is made up of 12 amino acids. CDR3 amino acids: CASSVRDNQAFF. Here the CDR3 DNA reads TGTGCCAGTAGTGTCCGGGACAACCAAGCTTTCTTT.

The V call is TRBV4-2, the J call TRBJ2-1, with 10 bases identical to TRBD2. The CDR3 has 16 residues. V shed 4 bases, J shed 8 bases, and the junction held 11 bases outside the gene matches. CDR1 and CDR2 (germline): LGHNA, YNFKEQ. DNA of the CDR3: TGTGCCAGCAGCCTCGCCCAGCGGGGGGGCGTCCATGAGCAGTTCTTC. This translates into CASSLAQRGGVHEQFF.

This clone showed up just once. The chain is built from TRBV5-5 and TRBJ1-5, with 10 positions matching TRBD1. This CDR3 is built from 18 residues. The V gene's germline CDR1 is SGHKS and CDR2 YYEKEE (reference sequence). The J segment lost 1 base and the V segment lost 0 bases, leaving 7 bases of the junction unmatched. As DNA, the CDR3 is TGTGCCAGCAGCTTGGCCGCGACAGGGGGCGGAAGCAATCAGCCCCAGCATTTT. Its protein product is CASSLAATGGGSNQPQHF.

This clone is a singleton in its sample. Here the CDR3 reads CASSEGGASGNTIYF. CDR3 sequence (DNA): TGCGCCAGCTCCGAAGGGGGCGCTTCTGGAAACACCATATATTTT. This chain connects TRBV5-1 to TRBJ1-3; TRBD1 aligns across 7 bases. CDR3 length: 15 residues. Looked up from germline, CDR1 is SGHRS and CDR2 is YFSETQ. With V trimmed by 7 bases and J by 1 base, 8 bases remained unmatched.

The rearrangement links TRBV7-9 to TRBJ1-2; 10 nucleotides agree with TRBD1. This CDR3 is 14 amino acids long. Trimming at V came to 3 bases and at J to 8 bases, leaving 6 bases not matched to a gene. CDR1 is SEHNR and CDR2 is FQNEAQ in the germline V gene (reference sequence). The DNA of the CDR3 is TGTGCCAGCAGCTTCGGGACAGGGGTGGAAGGCTACACCTTC. It encodes CASSFGTGVEGYTF.